This entry features one T cell receptor (beta chain) sequence. It has no known antigen specificity. There are no base qualities to consult, and no much larger clone falls within one base. This sample was included in a study of regulatory T cells (dated by TCRdb to the late 2010s). For the wider study: The study compared T-cell receptor beta repertoires of sorted regulatory, conventional CD4+ and CD8+ T cells in CD3G-deficient patients with those in healthy controls.

The multiplex PCR relied on 52 forward TRBV primers and 13 reverse TRBJ primers, and amplification bias was corrected through assay-based and computational methods. Within the immunoSEQ assay, multiplex PCR amplified rearranged TRB loci from genomic DNA. Sequencing of the TRB amplicons was done on an Illumina HiSeq platform. The authors' pipeline ran thus. Custom algorithms error-filtered the raw sequences and aligned the raw sequences to reference gene sequences, after which the immunoSEQ online tools were used for analysis. Productive and nonproductive TRB rearrangement frequencies were evaluated among both unique and total sequences. For TRB CDR3 positions 6 and 7, hydrophobicity together with amino acid composition served as the basis for assessing self-reactivity potential. Groups were compared by t tests, Mann-Whitney tests or two-way ANOVA performed in Prism software. TCRdb retrieved this table from immuneACCESS and kept in-frame rearrangements only. Not all clones are present; in checked studies, unresolved V genes account for under half, and no reason is known for the remainder. V, J and clone size are taken as reported in that table, and D and trimming were inferred from the DNA itself. In this sample the table shows more than 15,000 clones, around 90% of which occur a single time. The leading ten clones occupy roughly 32% of the sample.

From V the trimming removes 1 base and from J it removes 6 bases, while the gene matches leave 8 bases of the junction unaccounted for. The CDR3 sequence holds 16 residues, the cysteine and phenylalanine included. Just CDR3 DNA is preserved here, 48 bases in frame from base 1. The germline V gene supplies CDR1 MDHEN and CDR2 SYDVKM. Study-wide findings and limitations: CD8+ T cells from patients showed a nonsignificant trend toward lower Shannon entropy than control CD8+ cells. Restricted unique TRB V-J pairs and skewed V and J gene usage were observed in patient repertoires, most markedly in regulatory T cells.

All CD3G-deficient patients had evidence of autoimmunity, which was more severe in two of the patients. Patients ranged from 2 to 39 years of age at testing and had reduced naive and increased memory CD4+ and CD8+ T-cell proportions. The patient group comprised roughly 6 individuals with CD3G deficiency. Patient samples and clinical data came from an international physician network spanning the United States, Europe and Asia. Peripheral blood mononuclear cells were isolated by Ficoll density separation. A FACSAria cell sorter was used to isolate CD3+ CD8+ CD4- T cells. This sequence was found in a person in their late teens or twenties with CD3G deficiency. The chain was built from TRBV28 and TRBJ1-1; TRBD1 agrees with 10 junctional bases. What was sequenced was CD8+ T cells sorted from blood. The DNA reads TGTGCCAGCAGTTTATTGGGACAGGGGAAGGACGCTGAAGCTTTCTTT. The translation is CASSLLGQGKDAEAFF.